In this sample, the clone carrying this TCR beta chain turned up a few times. Antigen unknown. TCRdb re-analysed the 5' RACE reads in MiXCR, keeping a single row per CDR3 protein. In the table there are about 790,000 distinct CDR3 sequences, 15% to 20% of which are singletons. Germline CDR1 and CDR2: LGHDT and YNNKEL (reference sequence). This CDR3 has 13 residues. V lost 4 bases to trimming and J lost 10 bases, with 14 bases between them. The data belong to a study of identical twins. Study-level findings and limits: Twins shared out-of-frame alpha sequences with excess low generation probability.

This sample also belongs to another study, concerning T cells expressing NK-cell markers.

The source material was PBMCs. V usage is TRBV3-1 and J usage is TRBJ2-1, with D possibly matching TRBD1 (5 bases). This TCR came from a woman between 18 and 29 years old in good health. As DNA, the CDR3 is TGTGCCAGCAGCCGCAACAGGTTCGGGGAGCAGTTCTTC. Translating it yields CASSRNRFGEQFF.